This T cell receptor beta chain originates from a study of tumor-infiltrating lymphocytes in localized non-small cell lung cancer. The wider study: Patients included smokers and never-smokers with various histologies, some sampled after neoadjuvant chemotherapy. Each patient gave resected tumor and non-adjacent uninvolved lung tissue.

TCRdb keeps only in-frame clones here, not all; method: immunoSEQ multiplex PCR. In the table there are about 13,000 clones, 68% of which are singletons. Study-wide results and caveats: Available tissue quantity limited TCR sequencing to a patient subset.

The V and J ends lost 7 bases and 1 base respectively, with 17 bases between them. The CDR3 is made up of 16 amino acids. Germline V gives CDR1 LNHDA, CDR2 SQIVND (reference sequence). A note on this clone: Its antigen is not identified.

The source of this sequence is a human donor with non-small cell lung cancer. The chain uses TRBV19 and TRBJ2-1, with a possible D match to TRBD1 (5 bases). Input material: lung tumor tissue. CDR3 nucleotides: TGTGCCAGTACCCCGCCAGGGTCCGTGTCCTACAATGAGCAGTTCTTC. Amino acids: CASTPPGSVSYNEQFF.